The 22 T cell receptor beta chains below were found in one sample sequenced in a study of cytomegalovirus exposure and HLA in healthy donors. In the PCR, 60 Vbeta and 13 Jbeta primers were used. Data came from immunoSEQ multiplex PCR; TCRdb stores just in-frame clones and leaves some out. The sample lists about 140,000 clones; about 74% were seen once. Sequencing was performed on PBMCs. These receptors were obtained from a man aged 40-55 years in good health and CMV-seronegative.

J is TRBJ1-1 and V is TRBV7-3; D is unclear. Germline lookup yields CDR1 SGHTA and CDR2 FQGTGA. This CDR3 spans 14 amino acids. Trimming took off 2 bases at V and 0 bases at J, with 7 bases between the two ends. CDR3 DNA sequence: TGTGCCAGCAGCTTAGCAGGATTGAACACTGAAGCTTTCTTT. It is translated as CASSLAGLNTEAFF.

The V and J genes are TRBV18 and TRBJ2-2, with 8 nucleotides matching TRBD2. The CDR3 is 20 amino acids. Germline CDR1 KGHSH, CDR2 LQKENI. J lost 2 bases, V lost 2 bases, and 16 bases had no gene match. The CDR3 region has the DNA TGTGCCAGCTCACCATCCCTCCTGATGCTAGCGGGCTCTAACACCGGGGAGCTGTTTTTT. It codes for CASSPSLLMLAGSNTGELFF.

This CDR3 is CASSWGQGYGYTF. CDR3 DNA sequence: TGTGCCAGCAGCTGGGGACAGGGCTATGGCTACACCTTC. The V call is TRBV28, the J call TRBJ1-2, with 9 bases that match TRBD1. This CDR3 has 13 amino acids. The junction had 3 bases not matched to a gene; V was cut back by 6 bases and J by 4 bases. Germline assignment: CDR1 MDHEN and CDR2 SYDVKM.

The V and J genes are TRBV10-3 and TRBJ2-5; D is perhaps TRBD2 (6 bases). Gene TRBJ2-7 matches the end of the DNA better, so the J call may be wrong. Germline values: CDR1 ENHRY, CDR2 SYGVKD. The CDR3 spans 13 residues. The CDR3 DNA sequence: TGTGCCATCAAAAGGGAGGACTCCTACGAGCAGTACTTC. As protein: CAIKREDSYEQYF.

This clone appeared a few times. The rearrangement joins TRBV12-5 to TRBJ2-5; tentative D call: TRBD1 (5 bases). The CDR3 totals 13 residues. Germline values: CDR1 LGHNT, CDR2 FRNRAP. The V gene lost 5 bases and the J gene lost 5 bases, with 12 bases spanning the gap. The CDR3 DNA reads TGTGCTAGTGGTACCGGGCCAGGGGAGACCCAGTACTTC. It is translated as CASGTGPGETQYF.

The chain has TRBV27 and TRBJ2-1; 7 nucleotides agree with TRBD1. Germline CDR1 and CDR2: MNHEY and SMNVEV (reference sequence). Germline trimming cut 2 bases from V and 4 bases from J; bases unmatched to any gene: 2. This CDR3 contains 14 residues. CDR3 sequence reads: CASSLGTEYNEQFF. The DNA for the CDR3 is TGTGCCAGCAGTTTAGGGACAGAGTACAATGAGCAGTTCTTC.

This chain links TRBV19 with TRBJ2-5; 7 bases match TRBD2. Germline assignment: CDR1 LNHDA and CDR2 SQIVND (reference sequence). Trimming removed 6 bases from V and 5 bases from J; junction bases left unmatched: 6. This CDR3 has 13 residues. The CDR3 coding sequence is TGTGCCAGTAGGGGGAGGGGCGGGGAGACCCAGTACTTC. Residues: CASRGRGGETQYF. Looking up the rest from reference TRBV19 and TRBJ2-5 gives the full variable domain: DGGITQSPKYLFRKEGQNVTLSCEQNLNHDAMYWYRQDPGQGLRLIYYSQIVNDFQKGDIAEGYSVSREKKESFPLTVTSAQKNPTAFYLCASRGRGGETQYFGPGTRLLVL.

This chain uses TRBV7-3 with TRBJ1-1; D is perhaps TRBD1 (5 bases). Germline V gene lookup returns CDR1 SGHTA and CDR2 FQGTGA. V was trimmed by 5 bases and J by 4 bases, leaving 20 bases between them. The CDR3 is made up of 16 amino acids. CDR3 in amino acids: CASSRGGDLGATEAFF. The CDR3 DNA follows: TGTGCCAGCAGCCGGGGGGGGGACCTCGGTGCCACTGAAGCTTTCTTT.

The V call is TRBV5-1, the J call TRBJ2-3, with D maybe TRBD2 (5 bases). Germline CDR1 SGHRS, CDR2 YFSETQ. Trimming removed 3 bases from V and 2 bases from J, with 13 bases in between. The CDR3 covers 15 residues. The CDR3 sequence: CASSWASYDTDTQYF. The CDR3 DNA follows: TGCGCCAGCAGCTGGGCTAGCTATGACACAGATACGCAGTATTTT.

The rearrangement links TRBV29-1 to TRBJ2-7, with 8 bases matching TRBD1. Losses at the gene ends were 0 bases for V and 3 bases for J; bases not matched to a gene: 13. Germline CDR1 and CDR2: SQVTM and ANQGSEA. This CDR3 has 17 residues. For the CDR3, the DNA is TGCAGCGTTGAAGATGGCTCTCTTCAGGGGGCCGTCTACGAGCAGTACTTC. This sequence encodes CSVEDGSLQGAVYEQYF.

The J gene is TRBJ2-3, the V gene TRBV9; possibly TRBD1 for D (5 bases). Germline V lookup: CDR1 SGDLS, CDR2 YYNGEE. V lost 4 bases and J lost 3, with 12 bases in between. This CDR3 contains 14 residues. The CDR3 region is CASSTRGKTDTQYF. In DNA, the CDR3 is TGTGCCAGCAGCACAAGGGGTAAGACAGATACGCAGTATTTT.

The chain combines TRBV30 with TRBJ2-1; TRBD2 aligns across 12 bases. CDR3 length equals 16 residues. CDR1 is GTSNPN and CDR2 is SVGIG in the germline V gene (reference sequence). The V and J ends lost 8 bases and 4 bases, in that order; junction bases with no gene match: 12. The CDR3 here is CALGLAGGPKYNEQFF. Here the CDR3 DNA reads TGTGCCCTCGGGCTAGCGGGAGGGCCTAAGTACAATGAGCAGTTCTTC. Full variable domain (rest looked up from reference TRBV30 and TRBJ2-1): SQTIHQWPATLVQPVGSPLSLECTVEGTSNPNLYWYRQAAGRGLQLLFYSVGIGQISSEVPQNLSASRPQDRQFILSSKKLLLSDSGFYLCALGLAGGPKYNEQFFGPGTRLTVL.

Only a few counts were recorded for this clone. The rearrangement joins TRBV28 to TRBJ2-5; D is perhaps TRBD1 (7 bases). CDR3 length equals 13 residues. Trimming cost V 4 bases and J 4 bases, with 10 bases left between them. Germline CDR1 MDHEN, CDR2 SYDVKM. The CDR3, as DNA: TGTGCCAGCAGTTCAGGGGGGCGAGAGACCCAGTACTTC. It translates to CASSSGGRETQYF. Full variable domain (rest looked up from reference TRBV28 and TRBJ2-5): DVKVTQSSRYLVKRTGEKVFLECVQDMDHENMFWYRQDPGLGLRLIYFSYDVKMKEKGDIPEGYSVSREKKERFSLILESASTNQTSMYLCASSSGGRETQYFGPGTRLLVL.

This clone occurred once. The rearrangement uses TRBV10-3 and TRBJ2-7; 11 nucleotides match TRBD2. The CDR3 extends over 16 amino acids. Per germline, CDR1 ENHRY and CDR2 SYGVKD. V lost 7 bases and J lost 7; bases outside the gene matches: 15. The CDR3 region is CAITGTSGVGRWEQYF. In nucleotides, the CDR3 is TGTGCCATCACCGGGACTAGCGGCGTCGGGCGTTGGGAGCAGTACTTC.

The chain joins TRBV5-6 to TRBJ1-5, with no clear D. Trimming pared 0 bases from V and 4 bases from J, leaving 2 bases between. This CDR3 has 12 residues. The germline gives CDR1 SGHDT, CDR2 YYEEEE. Here the CDR3 reads CASSLANQPQHF. CDR3 nucleotides: TGTGCCAGCAGCTTGGCAAATCAGCCCCAGCATTTT.

V and J are TRBV7-8 and TRBJ2-1; 7 bases align to TRBD2. Germline-derived CDR1 and CDR2 are SGHVS and FQNEAQ. The V and J ends lost 5 bases and 5 bases, in that order; junction bases with no gene match: 12. This CDR3 has 16 residues. CDR3 nucleotide sequence: TGTGCCAGCAGCCCTGGCCCCTGGGGGACTAACAATGAGCAGTTCTTC. Translating gives CASSPGPWGTNNEQFF.

This clone was seen a few times. The chain links TRBV5-1 to TRBJ2-2; D not certain. Trimming removed 0 bases at V and 6 bases at J, with 6 bases between. Per germline, CDR1 SGHRS and CDR2 YFSETQ. This CDR3 is 13 amino acids long. CDR3 in amino acids: CASSLAHAGELFF. CDR3 sequence (DNA): TGCGCCAGCAGCTTGGCCCATGCCGGGGAGCTGTTTTTT.

The CDR3, as DNA: TGTGCCAGCAGTTTTAAGCCGAGCTCCTACAATGAGCAGTTCTTC. As protein: CASSFKPSSYNEQFF. This chain uses TRBV6-5 with TRBJ2-1, with D hard to call. The CDR3 totals 15 residues. Germline V gene sequence: CDR1 MNHEY, CDR2 SVGAGI. Deletions cut 4 bases from V and 0 bases from J, with 10 bases between.

The genes are TRBV7-3 and TRBJ2-2; D may be TRBD2 (5 bases). The CDR3 is 15 residues long. Trimming took off 1 base at V and 6 bases at J, with 12 bases between the two ends. Germline values: CDR1 SGHTA, CDR2 FQGTGA. The CDR3 sequence is CASSLSGLRAGELFF. Written as DNA, the CDR3 is TGTGCCAGCAGCTTAAGCGGGCTACGGGCCGGGGAGCTGTTTTTT.

The chain uses TRBV11-2 and TRBJ1-2; D gene unclear. The germline V and J ends were trimmed by 1 base and 7 bases, with 10 bases remaining between them. Per the germline V gene, CDR1 is SGHAT and CDR2 is FQNNGV. This CDR3 spans 13 amino acids. CDR3 sequence (DNA): TGTGCCAGCAGCTTAGGACTCGCGGGTGGCTACACCTTC. Translation: CASSLGLAGGYTF.

This chain uses TRBV30 with TRBJ1-1; 9 bases agree with TRBD1. The CDR3 extends over 14 amino acids. V trimming: 1 base; J trimming: 11 bases; junction bases outside the gene matches: 11. Germline assignment: CDR1 GTSNPN and CDR2 SVGIG (reference sequence). CDR3 in DNA: TGTGCCTGGAGTGAGGGGGGACAGGGCAGAAACGCTTTCTTT. The encoded protein is CAWSEGGQGRNAFF.

The gene calls are TRBV19 and TRBJ2-3; 7 bases align to TRBD1. The J segment lost 1 base and the V segment lost 6 bases, leaving 4 bases of the junction unmatched. The CDR3 loop spans 14 amino acids. Germline assignment: CDR1 LNHDA and CDR2 SQIVND (reference sequence). The CDR3 DNA is TGTGCCAGTAGCCGACAGGGCGGCACAGATACGCAGTATTTT. This sequence encodes CASSRQGGTDTQYF. Full variable domain (remainder filled in from reference TRBV19 and TRBJ2-3): DGGITQSPKYLFRKEGQNVTLSCEQNLNHDAMYWYRQDPGQGLRLIYYSQIVNDFQKGDIAEGYSVSREKKESFPLTVTSAQKNPTAFYLCASSRQGGTDTQYFGPGTRLTVL.